This is a list of T cell receptor beta chains from one sample in a study of T cells after yellow fever vaccination. TCRdb reprocessed the 5' RACE reads via MiXCR and lists one record per CDR3 protein. The table includes around 320,000 distinct CDR3 sequences, approximately 4% detected once. The sample in question was PBMCs, obtained 15 days after the yellow fever booster vaccination. The source of these receptors is a young man who received the YFV17D yellow fever vaccine. CDR3s include the opening cysteine and the closing phenylalanine or tryptophan. The order of the fields is D gene, V gene, clone size, CDR3 length, J gene, CDR3 DNA, CDR3 protein. D genes are given only for firm matches. Not every row has a clone size; where given, it reads once, few, many or a size class.

.	TRBV10-1	few	14	TRBJ2-5	TGCGCCAGCAGCCCACAAGGGGCCGAGGAGACCCAGTACTTC	CASSPQGAEETQYF
.	TRBV10-3	many	14	TRBJ2-3	TGTGCCGCCCTCCCCGACGAGGGGCCAGATACGCAGTATTTT	CAALPDEGPDTQYF
TRBD1	TRBV18	.	13	TRBJ1-6	TGTGCCGGCCGCGGACAGGGCGATTCACCCCTCCACTTT	CAGRGQGDSPLHF
.	TRBV7-9	many	12	TRBJ1-1	TGTGCCAGCACTCTATGGACGGCTGAAGCTTTCTTT	CASTLWTAEAFF
.	TRBV6-2/TRBV6-3	many	14	TRBJ2-7	TGTGCCAGCAGTTACTCCAATGGGCTCGGCGAGCAGTACTTC	CASSYSNGLGEQYF
.	TRBV4-1	few	16	TRBJ1-1	TGCGCCAGCAGCCAGACCCTGGACAGAATGAACACTGAAGCTTTCTTT	CASSQTLDRMNTEAFF
TRBD2	TRBV7-3	many	17	TRBJ2-5	TGTGCCAGCAGCTATCCGGGACTAGCGACTTCCTTGCAGACCCAGTACTTC	CASSYPGLATSLQTQYF
.	TRBV4-1	few	13	TRBJ2-7	TGCGCCAGCAGCCAAGAAAATGAGGACGAGCAGTACTTC	CASSQENEDEQYF
.	TRBV7-6	few	15	TRBJ1-2	TGTGCCAGCAGCTTTGGGGCGGGGGCGGACTATGGCTACACCTTC	CASSFGAGADYGYTF
.	TRBV7-2	few	15	TRBJ2-1	TGTGCCAGCAGCTTACCAGGAAAAGCTGGGAATGAGCAGTTCTTC	CASSLPGKAGNEQFF
.	TRBV6-2/TRBV6-3	few	16	TRBJ2-1	TGTGCCAGCAGTCCAGGGACTTTGAACTCCTACAATGAGCAGTTCTTC	CASSPGTLNSYNEQFF
.	TRBV11-2	many	17	TRBJ1-1	TGTGCCAGCAGCTCTAGGGGGGGTCTCATCATGAACACTGAAGCTTTCTTT	CASSSRGGLIMNTEAFF
.	TRBV6-5	.	15	TRBJ2-5	TGTGCCAGCAGTTACTCGATGGTAGGGCAAGAGACCCAGTACTTC	CASSYSMVGQETQYF
.	TRBV12-3/TRBV12-4	many	16	TRBJ2-3	TGTGCCAGCTCTCCCAGTGAGTTTGGGAGCACAGATACGCAGTATTTT	CASSPSEFGSTDTQYF
.	TRBV6-2/TRBV6-3	many	15	TRBJ2-4	TGTGCCAGCAGTTACCGGGGGTTAGCCAAAAACATTCAGTACTTC	CASSYRGLAKNIQYF
.	TRBV12-2	few	22	TRBJ1-6	TGTGCAAGTCGCTTAGCTGATACCGGGACAGGGGAACGTATAGGCTATAATTCACCCCTCCACTTT	CASRLADTGTGERIGYNSPLHF
.	TRBV20-1	few	14	TRBJ1-5	TGCAGTGCTAGAAGCCTACAGGACAATCAGCCCCAGCATTTT	CSARSLQDNQPQHF
.	TRBV7-2	many	13	TRBJ2-7	TGTGCCAGCAGCTCGCGACGCGCCTACGAGCAGTACTTC	CASSSRRAYEQYF
.	TRBV6-5	few	15	TRBJ2-6	TGTGCCAGCACACCCGGACGGTGGGAGGCCAACGTCCTGACTTTC	CASTPGRWEANVLTF
.	TRBV29-1	few	12	TRBJ1-1	TGCAGCGTTGAAGCCTCGAACACTGAAGCTTTCTTT	CSVEASNTEAFF
.	TRBV29-1	few	12	TRBJ2-5	TGCAGCGTCGGGACGCCGGGGGAGACCCAGTACTTC	CSVGTPGETQYF
.	TRBV7-9	many	12	TRBJ2-7	TGTGCCAGCAGCCCTGGACGGTACGAGCAGTACTTC	CASSPGRYEQYF
TRBD2	TRBV10-3	.	15	TRBJ2-7	TGTGCCATCAGCTTTAGCGGGCCAAGCTCCTACGAGCAGTACTTC	CAISFSGPSSYEQYF